This TCR beta chain was captured by sequencing in a study of blood T cell repertoires in COVID-19. Turning to the study itself: T cells, B-cell-depleted T cells, or PBMCs provided the cDNA or gDNA that served as material.

Measured with immunoSEQ multiplex PCR; TCRdb has only the in-frame clones, and not every one. The sample records around 260,000 clones, about 80% being singletons. What was sequenced was peripheral blood. This TCR was sampled from a woman aged 45-60 years who had recovered from COVID-19.

The DNA for the CDR3 is TGTGCCAGCAGCGGAGTCACGAACACTGAAGCTTTCTTT. Translated: CASSGVTNTEAFF. V gene TRBV5-5 combines with J gene TRBJ1-1; D is uncertain. Germline V gene data show CDR1 as SGHKS and CDR2 as YYEKEE (reference sequence). The V gene lost 4 bases and the J gene lost 1 base, with 8 bases spanning the gap. The CDR3 has 13 amino acids. The whole variable domain, filled in from reference TRBV5-5 and TRBJ1-1, reads DAGVTQSPTHLIKTRGQQVTLRCSPISGHKSVSWYQQVLGQGPQFIFQYYEKEERGRGNFPDRFSARQFPNYSSELNVNALLLGDSALYLCASSGVTNTEAFFGQGTRLTVV.